These 3 T cell receptor beta chains were all obtained from the same sample, sequenced in a study of human T cells and chemical hapten exposure. TCRdb used MiXCR to reprocess the RACE reads, holding one entry per CDR3 protein. The table lists around 120,000 distinct CDR3 sequences, about 10% of them singletons. Time point specified: patch test 1, 2 weeks after DPC sensitization. Indicated treatment: therapeutic diphenylcyclopropenone sensitization with weekly scalp DPC. Sequencing used whole blood, obtained in connection with sensitization to the hapten diphenylcyclopropenone (DPC). The receptors derive from a middle-aged woman with alopecia areata. Some clones in this sample may be carry-over from other donors' samples.

The rearrangement uses TRBV5-6 and TRBJ2-5; the D gene could be TRBD1 or TRBD2 (5 bases each). Germline V gene sequence: CDR1 SGHDT, CDR2 YYEEEE. The V and J ends lost 6 bases and 5 bases respectively, with 11 bases between them. The CDR3 loop spans 12 amino acids. The CDR3 protein is CASTPGGETQYF. As DNA, the CDR3 is TGTGCCAGCACCCCTGGGGGTGAGACCCAGTACTTC.

This clonotype was seen more than once but under ten times. This chain uses TRBV5-4 with TRBJ2-5; 9 bases map to TRBD2. Trimming removed 3 bases from V and 5 bases from J; junction bases left unmatched: 14. CDR1 and CDR2 (germline): SGHNT, YYREEE (reference sequence). The CDR3 length is 17 residues. CDR3 region: CASSSAGLAGPGETQYF. The CDR3, as DNA: TGTGCCAGCAGCTCGGCCGGGCTAGCGGGGCCCGGGGAGACCCAGTACTTC.

As for this clonotype: One junction end disagrees with the germline gene, perhaps due to a read error. The chain combines TRBV6-1 with TRBJ1-1; D perhaps matches TRBD1 (6 bases). This CDR3 has 13 amino acids. Germline lookup yields CDR1 MNHNS and CDR2 SASEGT. For the CDR3, the DNA is TGTGCCAGCAGAGAAGGGGGAATGTATGAAGCTTTCTTT. Encoded protein: CASREGGMYEAFF.